This T cell receptor (beta chain) stems from a study of blood T cell repertoires in COVID-19. Study details: T cells, B-cell-depleted T cells, or PBMCs supplied cDNA or gDNA.

In the authors' methods: Reference gene primer amplification yielded estimated nucleated cell counts. Only in-frame clones appear in the TCRdb table, and some are missing; sequencing was by immunoSEQ multiplex PCR. That table gives V, J and clone size, and the DNA gave D and trimming. The table includes about 34,000 clones, 90% detected once. Germline lookup yields CDR1 SGDLS and CDR2 YYNGEE. Unmatched junction bases numbered 8, after V lost 2 bases and J lost 7 bases. CDR3 length: 16 residues. This chain connects TRBV9 to TRBJ1-6; 8 bases line up with TRBD1. The sequenced sample was peripheral blood. This clonotype originated in an elderly man with acute or convalescent COVID-19. This chain's CDR3 is CASSVRDRNTNSPLHF. CDR3 sequence (DNA): TGTGCCAGCAGCGTCAGGGACAGGAATACCAATTCACCCCTCCACTTT.